Sequencing of this T cell receptor (beta chain) was carried out in a study of blood T cells in healthy people across ages (dated by TCRdb to 2014 to 2015). Broadly, across the study: In model experiments, template switching captured about one uniquely barcoded TCR beta cDNA molecule for every two T cells. Two additional independent replicas of 1 million unique cDNA reads from the same blood draw were analyzed for two donors (one aged 18 to 30 and one aged 80 or older). The donors were divided into four age groups: young (average around 16 years), middle-aged (under 40), aged (under 70) and long-lived (82). To track age-related changes in TCR beta repertoire diversity, the study relied on deep sequencing normalized with unique cDNA molecular identifiers.

Systemically healthy Caucasian individuals from Russia, some 38 in total and aged roughly 6 to 100 years, were included as donors. Each donor gave ten milliliters of peripheral blood, drawn into EDTA-treated Vacutainer tubes. PBMCs were isolated by Ficoll-Paque density-gradient centrifugation, with at least 7 million obtained per sample. Total RNA, at least 6 micrograms per sample, was extracted from PBMCs with Trizol reagent. Naive CD45RAhigh/CD27high T cell percentages were measured by flow cytometry on a PBMC aliquot from every donor. This clonotype was found a few times. Its antigen has not been determined. Per-base quality was not reported, and no clone a single base away is much larger than it. The library relied on 5' RACE. Sequencing instrument: Illumina HiSeq 2500. A second roughly 6 to 12 cycle PCR used a sample-barcoded 5' primer and a J-beta primer mix. A template-switch 5' adaptor carrying 12 random nucleotides introduced a unique molecular identifier onto each TCR beta cDNA molecule. At least 3 million CDR3-containing paired-end reads were obtained from each sample. First-strand cDNA synthesis was performed from all RNA using the Mint cDNA synthesis kit, with priming by a TRBC-specific oligonucleotide. All cDNA was treated with uracil-DNA glycosylase and then went through a first 18-cycle PCR with the universal primers M1SS and BC2_uni_R. The authors' pipeline ran thus. For normalization, 1 million high-quality reads were randomly selected from each sample, with every read carrying a distinct molecular identifier. Reads sharing molecular identifiers were discarded rather than binned into consensus sequences. MiTCR, set to a Q25 quality threshold and the strictest error-elimination algorithm, was used for CDR3 identification, clonotype clustering and error correction. A nonparametric unseen species model using Euler transformation provided a lower-bound estimate of total TCR beta diversity. TCRdb handled the public reads itself, with Q25 trimming in fastp and clone calling in MiXCR, and kept productive beta chains. Under each unique CDR3 protein, matching rows form one entry showing the most common genes and DNA. The authors' filters were not applied to this entry. The sample table holds about 540,000 distinct CDR3 sequences, of which around 24% were seen once. The ten largest clones add up to roughly 10% of the sample.

Overall study results and their limits: Because profiling used bulk unsorted PBMCs, naive and antigen-experienced compartments could not be compared conclusively. Because donor CMV infection status was unknown, age-related changes in expanded clonotypes were potentially confounded. Observed TCR beta diversity per million T cells fell roughly linearly with age, and a significant reduction was already apparent by age roughly 40. The long-lived group showed more naive CD4+ T cells, fewer expanded clones and increased TCR diversity than the aged group, suggesting age selection. Estimates of total diversity from one million sequenced T cells were regarded as lower bounds and underestimates. A strong correlation was found between observed TCR beta diversity and the percentage of naive T cells measured by flow cytometry.

CDR1 and CDR2, looked up from the germline V gene (reference sequence), are LGHDT and YNNKEL. Trimming takes 5 bases from V and 1 base from J, and the germline ends sit 5 bases apart. The CDR3 holds 12 amino acids from the cysteine to the phenylalanine. Solely the CDR3 DNA is kept, with 36 bases framed from the first base. The sample also formed part of further work on T cells of mothers and their children. As noted in the second study: The donors were nine systemically healthy Caucasian individuals, made up of three mothers and their six children. cDNA synthesis used all of the extracted RNA, with approximately 1.4 ug of RNA in each 15 ul reaction. In the second PCR, the M1S primer added sample barcodes and 2-4 random nucleotides. More than 8 million TCR beta CDR3 reads were obtained from each mother, and about 3 million reads were obtained from each child. In both related and unrelated pairs, thymic selection shapes the output of TCR recombination in a similar way, with inherited differences having only a minor effect. Related mother-child pairs always showed normalized repertoire overlap that was slightly higher than in unrelated mother-child pairs, though the difference was never significant. Persistent microchimeric T cell clones were not detected, at a sensitivity of around 100 clones per million clonotypes. Deep NGS was used in the study to compare the TCR beta repertoires of mothers and children and to look for features that separate related mother-child pairs from unrelated individuals. The mean age was roughly 36 +/- 4 years for the mothers and around 10 +/- 4 years for the children. After adapters were ligated using NEBNext reagents, the libraries underwent 100+100 nt paired-end sequencing on an Illumina HiSeq 2000. To prevent cross-contamination, the mother and child libraries were prepared one month apart and sequenced in separate runs. For each donor, between roughly 450,000 and 2,100,000 distinct TCR beta clonotypes were identified. Naive TCR beta clonotypes were estimated from low-frequency clonotypes matched to each donor's FACS-determined naive share, without sorting.

This sequence originates from a boy younger than 18 in good health. The chain joins TRBV3-1 to TRBJ2-5, with no confident D gene call. The sequencing input was blood. The CDR3 reads as follows: CASSDPQETQYF. The base sequence is TGTGCCAGCAGCGACCCCCAAGAGACCCAGTACTTC.